This T cell receptor beta chain was captured by sequencing in a study of cytotoxic CD8 clonotypes in ibrutinib-treated CLL. The CDR3 contains 14 residues. V was clipped by 8 bases and J by 4 bases, with 17 bases between them. The germline V gene encodes CDR1 ENHRY and CDR2 SYGVKD. The data were produced by immunoSEQ multiplex PCR, yet TCRdb's version contains in-frame clones alone and is incomplete. In the table there are 200,000 or so clones, roughly three quarters of which are singletons. This TCR came from a human donor with chronic lymphocytic leukemia. The chain is built from TRBV10-3 and TRBJ1-1; possibly TRBD1 for D (6 bases). The sequenced sample was PBMCs, obtained after 12 months of ibrutinib treatment. CDR3 amino acids: CAIRGQDVPTEAFF. Written as DNA, the CDR3 is TGTGCCATCCGGGGGCAGGACGTGCCCACTGAAGCTTTCTTT.